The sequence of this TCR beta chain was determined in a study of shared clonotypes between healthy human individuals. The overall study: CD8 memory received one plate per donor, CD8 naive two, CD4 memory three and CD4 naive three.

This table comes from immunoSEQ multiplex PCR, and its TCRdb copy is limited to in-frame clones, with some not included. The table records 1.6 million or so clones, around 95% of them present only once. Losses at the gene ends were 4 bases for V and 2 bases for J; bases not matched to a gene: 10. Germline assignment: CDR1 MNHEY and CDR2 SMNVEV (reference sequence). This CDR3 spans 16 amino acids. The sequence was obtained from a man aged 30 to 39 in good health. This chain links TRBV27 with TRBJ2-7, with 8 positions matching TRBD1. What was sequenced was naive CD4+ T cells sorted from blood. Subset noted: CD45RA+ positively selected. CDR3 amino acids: CASSSTPGQATYEQYF. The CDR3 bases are TGTGCCAGCAGTTCCACGCCGGGACAGGCTACCTACGAGCAGTACTTC.